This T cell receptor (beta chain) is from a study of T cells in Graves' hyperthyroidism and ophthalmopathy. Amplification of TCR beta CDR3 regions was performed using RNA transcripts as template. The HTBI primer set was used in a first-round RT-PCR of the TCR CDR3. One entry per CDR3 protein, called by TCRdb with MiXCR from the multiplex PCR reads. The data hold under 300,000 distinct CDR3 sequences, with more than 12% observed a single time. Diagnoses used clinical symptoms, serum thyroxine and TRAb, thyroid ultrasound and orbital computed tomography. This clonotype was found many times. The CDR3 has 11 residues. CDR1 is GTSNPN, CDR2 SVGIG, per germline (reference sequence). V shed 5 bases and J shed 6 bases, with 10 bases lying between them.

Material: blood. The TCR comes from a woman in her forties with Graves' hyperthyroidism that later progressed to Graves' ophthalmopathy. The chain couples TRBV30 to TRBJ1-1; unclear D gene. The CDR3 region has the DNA TGTGCCTGGGATAGGTCCCCTGAAGCTTTCTTT. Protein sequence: CAWDRSPEAFF.